The 6 T cell receptor beta chains given below trace back to one sample, sequenced in a study of control samples from healthy donors and cancer patients (dated by TCRdb to 2020 to 2021). The library came from the immunoSEQ multiplex PCR assay. This is the immuneACCESS table as TCRdb keeps it, with only in-frame sequences that have V and J called. A part of the clones is gone; compared with another copy, unresolved V genes explain less than half, and the rest is unexplained. The sample data list under 65,000 clones, and around 87% of these were observed just once. About 13% of the sample is held by the ten biggest clonotypes. The sequencing sample was made of PBMCs. These TCRs come from a woman aged 55-69 years with lung cancer.

The rearrangement uses TRBV11-2 and TRBJ1-1; D ambiguous. Germline CDR1 reads SGHAT; CDR2 reads FQNNGV. With 1 base removed from V and 7 bases from J, the gap between germline ends came to 13 bases. The CDR3 spans 14 residues. The CDR3 DNA is TGTGCCAGCAGCTTAGTGGTCCGGGAGGGTGAAGCTTTCTTT. Its translation is CASSLVVREGEAFF.

The chain uses TRBV5-1 and TRBJ2-5, with D possibly being TRBD2 (5 bases). V lost 0 bases and J lost 5, with 14 bases in between. Germline V CDR1 and CDR2: SGHRS, YFSETQ. The CDR3 consists of 15 residues. CDR3 nucleotides: TGCGCCAGCAGCTTGGGAGCCCTAAGAGGGGAGACCCAGTACTTC. Its translation is CASSLGALRGETQYF.

This clone was seen a handful of times. The chain is built from TRBV29-1 and TRBJ1-2; no clear D. The CDR3 is 11 amino acids. The V gene's germline CDR1 is SQVTM and CDR2 ANQGSEA. Deletions cut 8 bases from V and 2 bases from J, with 9 bases between. In DNA form, the CDR3 reads TGCAGCCTGGATGGAAACTATGGCTACACCTTC. Its translation is CSLDGNYGYTF.

The chain recombines TRBV3-1 (or the pseudogene TRBV3-2) with TRBJ2-3; D gene unclear. The CDR3 length is 12 residues. Germline loops: CDR1 LGHDT, CDR2 YNNKEL (reference sequence). Deletions cut 5 bases from V and 2 bases from J, with 5 bases between. The CDR3 here is CASSTYTDTQYF. The CDR3 DNA reads as TGTGCCAGCAGCACTTACACAGATACGCAGTATTTT.

The gene calls are TRBV10-3 and TRBJ2-7; TRBD1 aligns across 8 bases. This CDR3 region has 14 residues. Germline CDR1 and CDR2: ENHRY and SYGVKD. Trimming took 10 bases from V and 5 from J; bases not matched to a gene: 13. CDR3 sequence: CATGSGQGLHEQYF. DNA for the CDR3: TGTGCCACTGGATCAGGACAGGGACTCCACGAGCAGTACTTC.

CDR3 nucleotide sequence: TGTGCCAGCTCACCACCGAACAGGCCCCTAGCCAAAAACATTCAGTACTTC. This translates into CASSPPNRPLAKNIQYF. The chain employs TRBV18 and TRBJ2-4, with a weak D call TRBD1 (5 bases). The CDR3 has 17 amino acids. Trimming took off 0 bases at V and 0 bases at J, with 12 bases between the two ends. CDR1 KGHSH and CDR2 LQKENI come from the germline V gene. The variable domain in full, completed from reference TRBV18 and TRBJ2-4, reads NAGVMQNPRHLVRRRGQEARLRCSPMKGHSHVYWYRQLPEEGLKFMVYLQKENIIDESGMPKERFSAEFPKEGPSILRIQQVVRGDSAAYFCASSPPNRPLAKNIQYFGAGTRLSVL.